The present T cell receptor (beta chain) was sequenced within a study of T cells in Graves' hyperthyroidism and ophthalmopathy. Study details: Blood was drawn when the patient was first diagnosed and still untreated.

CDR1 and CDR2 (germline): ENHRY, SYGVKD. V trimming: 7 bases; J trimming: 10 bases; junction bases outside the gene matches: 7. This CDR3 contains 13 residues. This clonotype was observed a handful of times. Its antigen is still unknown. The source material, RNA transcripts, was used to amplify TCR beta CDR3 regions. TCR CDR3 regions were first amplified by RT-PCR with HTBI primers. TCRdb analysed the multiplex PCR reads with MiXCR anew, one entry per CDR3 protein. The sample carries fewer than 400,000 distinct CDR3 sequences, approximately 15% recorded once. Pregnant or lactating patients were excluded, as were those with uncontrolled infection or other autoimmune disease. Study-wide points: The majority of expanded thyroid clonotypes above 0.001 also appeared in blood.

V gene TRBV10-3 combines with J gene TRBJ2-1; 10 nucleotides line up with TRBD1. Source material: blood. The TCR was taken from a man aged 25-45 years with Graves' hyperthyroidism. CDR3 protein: CAINGQTGGEQFF. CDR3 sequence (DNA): TGTGCCATCAATGGCCAGACAGGGGGCGAGCAGTTCTTC.